This passage covers 22 T cell receptor beta chains from one sample sequenced in a study of radiotherapy plus CTLA-4 blockade in lung cancer. Using immunoSEQ multiplex PCR, the repertoire was profiled, and TCRdb retains in-frame clones only, with some absent. Counted here are about 110,000 clones, roughly 84% occurring once; the ten biggest clones make up 2% to 3%. The starting material was peripheral blood, obtained from a patient treated with radiotherapy plus ipilimumab. These receptors all come from a human donor with non-small cell lung cancer that progressed on radiotherapy plus ipilimumab. Some clones in this sample may be carry-over from other donors' samples.

The V gene is TRBV5-6, the J gene TRBJ2-7; TRBD1 agrees at 10 bases. Losses at the gene ends were 4 bases for V and 5 bases for J; bases not matched to a gene: 6. The CDR3 has 14 amino acids. Germline V CDR1 and CDR2: SGHDT, YYEEEE. For the CDR3, the DNA is TGTGCCAGCAGCGCCGGGACAGGGGTCCACGAGCAGTACTTC. It yields the protein CASSAGTGVHEQYF.

The chain has TRBV5-5 and TRBJ1-4; 9 bases are shared with TRBD1. The germline V gene encodes CDR1 SGHKS and CDR2 YYEKEE (reference sequence). The CDR3 extends over 14 amino acids. Trimming at V came to 6 bases and at J to 7 bases, leaving 7 bases not matched to a gene. The CDR3 nucleotides are TGTGCCAGCACCAATACAGGGGGCGGTGAAAAACTGTTTTTT. It encodes CASTNTGGGEKLFF.

The V gene is TRBV7-2, the J gene TRBJ1-6; 7 nucleotides match TRBD1. The V gene end was trimmed by 3 bases and the J gene end by 4 bases; junction bases not matched to a gene: 6. There are 16 residues in the CDR3. Germline assignment: CDR1 SGHTA and CDR2 FQGNSA. For the CDR3, the DNA is TGTGCCAGCAGCTTTGGGGACAGCTTGTATAATTCACCCCTCCACTTT. Its protein is CASSFGDSLYNSPLHF.

This clone was picked up a small number of times. This chain joins TRBV4-1 and TRBJ1-5, with D unclear. Trimming pared 0 bases from V and 7 bases from J, leaving 7 bases between. This CDR3 spans 13 amino acids. CDR1 is MGHRA and CDR2 is YSYEKL in the germline V gene. The CDR3 reads CASSQDIRQPQHF. CDR3 sequence (DNA): TGCGCCAGCAGCCAAGATATCCGGCAGCCCCAGCATTTT.

The chain recombines TRBV21-1 with TRBJ2-1. TRBV21-1 is assigned pseudogene status. There are 15 residues in the CDR3. CDR3 nucleotides: TGTGCCAGCAGCATCCGGCCCTTAAGGTCGAATGAGCAGTTCTTC. This translates into CASSIRPLRSNEQFF.

In its sample, this clone was seen a few times. This sequence joins TRBV27 and TRBJ2-1; 12 positions agree with TRBD2. The CDR3 contains 15 residues. J was trimmed by 9 bases and V by 6 bases; bases with no gene match: 9. CDR1 is MNHEY, CDR2 SMNVEV, per germline (reference sequence). The chain's CDR3 is CASRPLAGGPSEQFF. The CDR3 nucleotides read TGTGCCAGCAGGCCGCTAGCGGGGGGGCCGAGTGAGCAGTTCTTC.

This sequence joins TRBV7-2 and TRBJ2-7; 7 positions agree with TRBD1. The CDR3 covers 15 residues. After removal of 4 bases from V and 5 bases from J, the junction contained 11 bases not matched to a gene. Germline assignment: CDR1 SGHTA and CDR2 FQGNSA. CDR3 loop: CASSYQGVGTNEQYF. The CDR3 region has the DNA TGTGCCAGCAGCTATCAGGGGGTAGGGACGAACGAGCAGTACTTC.

V and J are TRBV28 and TRBJ2-3; TRBD1 or TRBD2 may be the D gene (5 bases each). Trimming took 5 bases from V and 1 from J, leaving 13 bases between them. Germline V CDR1 and CDR2: MDHEN, SYDVKM. The CDR3 is 15 residues long. The CDR3 loop reads CASSEVRGGTDTQYF. The CDR3 coding sequence is TGTGCCAGCAGTGAAGTGAGGGGCGGCACAGATACGCAGTATTTT.

The V and J genes are TRBV11-3 and TRBJ2-1, with D tentatively TRBD1 (6 bases). The V and J ends lost 1 base and 13 bases respectively, with 14 bases between them. The length of the CDR3 is 13 residues. CDR1 SGHNT and CDR2 YENEEA come from the germline V gene. The CDR3 region has the DNA TGTGCCAGCAGCTTAGGCAGGGGATTGGCCCAGTTCTTC. Protein product: CASSLGRGLAQFF.

The CDR3 bases are TGTGCCAGCAGTGAGCCAACCCGGGGGAGAAACACCATATATTTT. Its protein product is CASSEPTRGRNTIYF. This rearrangement joins TRBV6-6 to TRBJ1-3, with D possibly being TRBD1 (5 bases). V dropped 5 bases and J dropped 5 bases, with 16 bases sitting between them. CDR1 and CDR2 from the germline V gene are MNHNY and SVGAGI (reference sequence). There are 15 residues in the CDR3.

The CDR3 DNA reads as TGTGCCAGCAGCGGACGAGCGGGGGGGCAAGAGACCCAGTACTTC. Translated: CASSGRAGGQETQYF. This chain connects TRBV7-3 to TRBJ2-5; TRBD2 aligns across 10 bases. The CDR3 loop spans 15 amino acids. V dropped 5 bases and J dropped 2; count of bases not matched to a gene: 5. Germline assignment: CDR1 SGHTA and CDR2 FQGTGA.

The V and J genes are TRBV2 and TRBJ2-7, with 10 bases identical to TRBD1. The CDR3 totals 15 residues. The junction had 5 bases not matched to a gene; V was cut back by 4 bases and J by 2 bases. CDR1 SNHLY and CDR2 FYNNEI come from the germline V gene. As DNA, the CDR3 is TGTGCCAGCAGTGGTTCCGGGACAGGGGCCTACGAGCAGTACTTC. This encodes CASSGSGTGAYEQYF.

The chain combines TRBV11-2 with TRBJ1-1; D remains unclear. Germline V gives CDR1 SGHAT, CDR2 FQNNGV. V was clipped by 5 bases and J by 3 bases, with 13 bases between them. The CDR3 is 14 residues long. CDR3: CASSPNRRDTEAFF. CDR3 DNA sequence: TGTGCCAGCAGCCCCAATCGCCGAGACACTGAAGCTTTCTTT.

V usage is TRBV11-3 and J usage is TRBJ2-3, with D maybe TRBD2 (6 bases). V was cut by 4 bases and J by 4 bases, with 9 bases left in between. Germline V gene data show CDR1 as SGHNT and CDR2 as YENEEA. The length of the CDR3 is 13 residues. CDR3 sequence (DNA): TGTGCCAGCAGCTCCGGGGGAGCAGATACGCAGTATTTT. Encoded protein: CASSSGGADTQYF.

This sequence joins TRBV4-1 and TRBJ1-6, with 9 bases fitting TRBD1. The trim removed 8 bases at V and 0 bases at J, leaving 11 bases unmatched. Germline CDR1 reads MGHRA; CDR2 reads YSYEKL. The CDR3 is 18 residues long. CDR3 bases: TGCGCCAGCGCCAGGGACAGGGTGTCGAGCTCCTATAATTCACCCCTCCACTTT. It specifies CASARDRVSSSYNSPLHF.

This chain links TRBV6-5 with TRBJ1-2; D remains unclear. The CDR3 totals 13 residues. V was cut by 10 bases and J by 0 bases, with 12 bases left in between. Germline-derived CDR1 and CDR2 are MNHEY and SVGAGI. CDR3 amino acids: CATRFRTNYGYTF. For the CDR3, the DNA is TGTGCCACCAGGTTTAGAACTAACTATGGCTACACCTTC.

V is TRBV5-1 and J is TRBJ2-3, with a weak D call TRBD1 (5 bases). The V and J ends lost 0 bases and 9 bases respectively, with 8 bases between them. CDR3 length equals 12 residues. Germline-derived CDR1 and CDR2 are SGHRS and YFSETQ. CDR3 protein: CASSLGGQTQYF. CDR3 DNA sequence: TGCGCCAGCAGCTTGGGCGGACAAACGCAGTATTTT.

This clone has a handful of counts. The genes are TRBV6-5 and TRBJ2-2, with D hard to call. Germline CDR1 reads MNHEY; CDR2 reads SVGAGI. The CDR3 has 14 amino acids. V was cut by 6 bases and J by 6 bases, with 14 bases left in between. CDR3 nucleotides: TGTGCCAGCAGACTCATCCCAGGATCCGGGGAGCTGTTTTTT. Translating gives CASRLIPGSGELFF.

The gene calls are TRBV7-2 and TRBJ2-7; 7 bases are shared with TRBD1. V was pared by 5 bases and J by 6 bases, with 13 bases of the junction left unmatched. Germline V CDR1 and CDR2: SGHTA, FQGNSA. This CDR3 has 15 amino acids. This CDR3 reads CASSGGGDRAFEQYF. The CDR3 DNA follows: TGTGCCAGCAGCGGGGGTGGCGACAGGGCTTTCGAGCAGTACTTC.

The chain recombines TRBV5-1 with TRBJ1-3; no reliable D call. The germline V gene encodes CDR1 SGHRS and CDR2 YFSETQ. V lost 4 bases and J 0 bases, leaving 11 bases between the germline ends. This CDR3 spans 15 amino acids. In DNA, the CDR3 is TGCGCCAGCAGCCAGGACGGACTCTCTGGAAACACCATATATTTT. As protein: CASSQDGLSGNTIYF.

The chain combines TRBV18 with TRBJ2-1; D is tentatively TRBD1 or TRBD2 (5 bases each). Germline V gives CDR1 KGHSH, CDR2 LQKENI. The V and J ends lost 5 bases and 4 bases respectively, with 9 bases between them. The CDR3 is 13 amino acids. CDR3 bases: TGTGCCAGCTCAAGGGACGGATACAATGAGCAGTTCTTC. Translation: CASSRDGYNEQFF.

The CDR3 here is CAWSGEETQYF. In DNA form, the CDR3 reads TGTGCCTGGAGTGGGGAAGAGACCCAGTACTTC. The V and J genes are TRBV30 and TRBJ2-5, with D uncertain. The CDR3 spans 11 residues. Germline CDR1 GTSNPN, CDR2 SVGIG (reference sequence). V lost 1 base to trimming and J lost 3 bases, with 3 bases between them.